This TCR beta chain was captured in a study of T cell responses to AZD1222 COVID-19 vaccine. V dropped 2 bases and J dropped 0 bases, with 11 bases sitting between them. This CDR3 comprises 15 residues. The germline V gene has CDR1 MNHEY and CDR2 SMNVEV (reference sequence). Only a few counts were recorded for this clone. The target antigen is unknown. Study-wide findings and caveats: Spike-specific TCR repertoires showed rising breadth and depth after two AZD1222 doses.

Clones were read by immunoSEQ multiplex PCR, and TCRdb kept only the in-frame ones, dropping some. Of 150,000 to 200,000 clones listed, approximately 86% are singletons. This clonotype originated in an adult who received the AZD1222 COVID-19 vaccine. The sample here was peripheral blood, taken 28 days after the second AZD1222 dose. The J gene is TRBJ2-7, the V gene TRBV27; possibly TRBD1 for D (6 bases). CDR3 sequence reads: CASSLQGRGSYEQYF. The CDR3 DNA reads TGTGCCAGCAGTTTACAAGGCAGGGGCTCCTACGAGCAGTACTTC.